This T cell receptor beta chain derives from a study of chemoradiotherapy in HPV16-positive cancers. This CDR3 is built from 14 residues. Germline values: CDR1 LGHNA, CDR2 YNFKEQ. V shed 0 bases and J shed 6 bases, with 9 bases lying between them. The data were produced by immunoSEQ multiplex PCR, yet TCRdb's version contains in-frame clones alone and is incomplete. The table has under 25,000 clones, more than 80% seen once. This rearrangement joins TRBV4-2 to TRBJ1-5; D unclear. The sequencing here drew on blood, taken from a patient who underwent chemoradiotherapy. This TCR came from a human donor with HPV-associated anogenital cancer. CDR3 sequence: CASSQDWGGQPQHF. CDR3 sequence (DNA): TGTGCCAGCAGCCAAGACTGGGGTGGTCAGCCCCAGCATTTT.